A single sample gave rise to the 25 T cell receptor beta chains below, sequenced in a study of blood T cell repertoires in COVID-19. Produced via immunoSEQ multiplex PCR; TCRdb's table is partial and in-frame only. The sample yields around 180,000 clones, approximately 83% seen once. Sequenced material: peripheral blood. The receptors were sampled from a man between 60 and 70 years old with acute or convalescent COVID-19.

The chain combines TRBV11-1 with TRBJ2-7; possibly TRBD2 for D (5 bases). Germline CDR1 SGHAT, CDR2 FQDESV (reference sequence). The CDR3 contains 11 residues. V lost 4 bases to trimming and J lost 7 bases, with 8 bases between them. The CDR3 here is CASSSSGEQYF. Here the CDR3 DNA reads TGTGCCAGCAGCTCTTCGGGGGAGCAGTACTTC.

This sequence joins TRBV5-5 and TRBJ1-1; D is perhaps TRBD1 (6 bases). The V gene's germline CDR1 is SGHKS and CDR2 YYEKEE (reference sequence). The CDR3 has 15 amino acids. Trimming shortened V by 4 bases and J by 1 base, and 14 bases separated the two germline ends. CDR3 nucleotide sequence: TGTGCCAGCAGCCTATTCGGACAGTCGAACACTGAAGCTTTCTTT. This translates into CASSLFGQSNTEAFF.

The chain couples TRBV21-1 to TRBJ2-1; TRBD2 is taken as the D call from the table, unchecked against the DNA. TRBV21-1 is a documented pseudogene. This CDR3 is built from 20 residues. DNA of the CDR3: TGTGCCAGCATCCCCGGGACTAGCGGAAAAAAAGTCAGCTCCTACAATGAGCAGTTCTTC. It translates to CASIPGTSGKKVSSYNEQFF.

V is TRBV9 and J is TRBJ2-2, with D perhaps TRBD1 (6 bases). The germline V gene encodes CDR1 SGDLS and CDR2 YYNGEE. V lost 2 bases, J lost 4 bases, and 15 bases lay in between. The CDR3 has 16 residues. CDR3 coding DNA: TGTGCCAGCAGCGTCACTTGGGGGCCGGGCACCGGGGAGCTGTTTTTT. Encoded protein: CASSVTWGPGTGELFF.

This chain uses TRBV5-1 with TRBJ1-2; TRBD1 matches at 9 bases. The CDR3 is 14 residues long. The ends lost 3 bases at V and 5 bases at J; junction bases unmatched: 5. Germline V gene lookup returns CDR1 SGHRS and CDR2 YFSETQ. The CDR3 region is CASSSGTGRYGYTF. The CDR3 nucleotides read TGCGCCAGCAGCTCAGGGACAGGGAGGTATGGCTACACCTTC.

CDR3 coding DNA: TGTGCCAGCAGTGCGGCGGGAGGGCCGTCCGGGGAGCTGTTTTTT. Translated, it gives CASSAAGGPSGELFF. V is TRBV6-4 and J is TRBJ2-2; 9 nucleotides agree with TRBD2. The CDR3 is 15 residues long. Germline V gene sequence: CDR1 MRHNA, CDR2 SNTAGT. Trimming removed 4 bases from V and 6 bases from J; junction bases left unmatched: 6.

The chain joins TRBV19 to TRBJ2-1; TRBD2 matches 15 bases. CDR1 and CDR2 (germline): LNHDA, SQIVND (reference sequence). J was trimmed by 4 bases and V by 5 bases; bases with no gene match: 6. The CDR3 covers 17 residues. In DNA form, the CDR3 reads TGTGCCAGTAGTTCGGGACTAGCGGGAGGTTCTTACAATGAGCAGTTCTTC. Protein: CASSSGLAGGSYNEQFF.

CDR3 nucleotides: TGTGCCAGCTCCACAAAAATTGTAGCGGGTTCCTACAATGAGCAGTTCTTC. Translating gives CASSTKIVAGSYNEQFF. V gene TRBV18 combines with J gene TRBJ2-1; 7 nucleotides align to TRBD2. Germline loops: CDR1 KGHSH, CDR2 LQKENI. The CDR3 length is 17 residues. V dropped 6 bases and J dropped 1; count of bases not matched to a gene: 12.

This chain uses TRBV4-2 with TRBJ2-1; maybe TRBD2 (6 bases). Germline V lookup: CDR1 LGHNA, CDR2 YNFKEQ. The CDR3 extends over 18 amino acids. Trimming took 0 bases from V and 0 from J, leaving 15 bases between them. This CDR3 reads CASSQEGGMMVSYNEQFF. The CDR3 bases are TGTGCCAGCAGCCAAGAAGGCGGGATGATGGTCTCCTACAATGAGCAGTTCTTC.

The rearrangement uses TRBV7-9 and TRBJ1-2; 8 bases align to TRBD1. CDR1 and CDR2 from the germline V gene are SEHNR and FQNEAQ (reference sequence). This CDR3 comprises 13 residues. The V and J ends lost 5 bases and 8 bases, in that order; junction bases with no gene match: 7. The CDR3 DNA reads TGTGCCAGCAGCCCGGACAGGGCGGAAGGCTACACCTTC. Its translation: CASSPDRAEGYTF. Variable domain in full (rest from reference TRBV7-9 and TRBJ1-2): DTGVSQNPRHKITKRGQNVTFRCDPISEHNRLYWYRQTLGQGPEFLTYFQNEAQLEKSRLLSDRFSAERPKGSFSTLEIQRTEQGDSAMYLCASSPDRAEGYTFGSGTRLTVV.

This chain connects TRBV6-2 or TRBV6-3 to TRBJ2-3; D might be TRBD2 (5 bases). This CDR3 has 14 residues. Trimming cost V 3 bases and J 6 bases, with 13 bases left between them. Germline lookup yields CDR1 MNHEY and CDR2 SVGEGT. CDR3 amino acids: CASSYGRTADTQYF. The CDR3, as DNA: TGTGCCAGCAGTTATGGTCGGACTGCGGATACGCAGTATTTT.

V usage is TRBV6-5 and J usage is TRBJ2-7; D might be TRBD2 (6 bases). Trimming left V 8 bases short and J 7 bases short, with 24 bases between. Germline-derived CDR1 and CDR2 are MNHEY and SVGAGI. The CDR3 is made up of 15 amino acids. CDR3 sequence reads: CASSAGRDLSGEQYF. The CDR3 DNA reads as TGTGCCAGCTCGGCGGGACGGGACCTCTCAGGAGAGCAGTACTTC.

This sequence joins TRBV14 and TRBJ2-1; TRBD2 is a possible D gene (6 bases). CDR1 and CDR2 (germline): SGHDN, FVKESK. V was pared by 1 base and J by 2 bases, with 30 bases between. The CDR3 has 22 amino acids. CDR3 amino acids: CASSQVYGGSLETRLPYNEQFF. The CDR3, as DNA: TGTGCCAGCAGCCAAGTATATGGGGGGTCTCTAGAGACCCGATTACCCTACAATGAGCAGTTCTTC.

The chain joins TRBV28 to TRBJ1-5, with D possibly matching TRBD1 (5 bases). This CDR3 is built from 15 residues. Per the germline V gene, CDR1 is MDHEN and CDR2 is SYDVKM. V lost 3 bases to trimming and J lost 6 bases, with 15 bases between them. DNA of the CDR3: TGTGCCAGCAGTTTTAGCGGGGGGACCGGTCAGCCCCAGCATTTT. Its translation: CASSFSGGTGQPQHF.

J is TRBJ1-5 and V is TRBV19, with TRBD1 matching 8 bases. Germline assignment: CDR1 LNHDA and CDR2 SQIVND (reference sequence). There are 15 residues in the CDR3. V lost 6 bases, J lost 2 bases, and 6 bases stayed unmatched. CDR3 nucleotide sequence: TGTGCCAGTAGGGGCGGGACAGGCCGCAATCAGCCCCAGCATTTT. It is translated as CASRGGTGRNQPQHF. Looking up the rest from reference TRBV19 and TRBJ1-5 gives the full variable domain: DGGITQSPKYLFRKEGQNVTLSCEQNLNHDAMYWYRQDPGQGLRLIYYSQIVNDFQKGDIAEGYSVSREKKESFPLTVTSAQKNPTAFYLCASRGGTGRNQPQHFGDGTRLSIL.

This clone showed up just a few times. The chain carries TRBV11-1 and TRBJ1-4; D gene unclear. This CDR3 is built from 14 residues. Trimming removed 3 bases at V and 5 bases at J, with 10 bases between. Germline CDR1 is SGHAT and CDR2 is FQDESV (reference sequence). CDR3 loop: CASSLRENNEKLFF. CDR3 nucleotide sequence: TGTGCCAGCAGCTTGCGGGAGAACAATGAAAAACTGTTTTTT. The variable domain in full, completed from reference TRBV11-1 and TRBJ1-4, reads EAEVAQSPRYKITEKSQAVAFWCDPISGHATLYWYRQILGQGPELLVQFQDESVVDDSQLPKDRFSAERLKGVDSTLKIQPAELGDSAMYLCASSLRENNEKLFFGSGTQLSVL.

The chain employs TRBV4-1 and TRBJ2-5, with 12 bases that match TRBD2. TRBJ2-7 matches the DNA end more closely, so the J call is doubtful. This CDR3 spans 16 amino acids. Germline CDR1 and CDR2: MGHRA and YSYEKL. CDR3 DNA sequence: TGCGCCAGCAGCCTCCGACTAGCGGGAGACACCGCCGAGCAGTACTTC. This gives the protein CASSLRLAGDTAEQYF.

The chain couples TRBV7-2 to TRBJ1-1; the match to TRBD1 covers 9 bases. The CDR3 spans 15 residues. J gave up 5 bases and V 1 base, and 5 bases lay outside the gene matches. Germline V gene sequence: CDR1 SGHTA, CDR2 FQGNSA. CDR3 sequence: CASSLVQGARTEAFF. CDR3 sequence (DNA): TGTGCCAGCAGCTTAGTACAGGGGGCGAGGACTGAAGCTTTCTTT.

This clone was found once. The chain employs TRBV5-6 and TRBJ2-1, with 13 bases lining up with TRBD2. CDR3 length equals 18 residues. Germline V lookup: CDR1 SGHDT, CDR2 YYEEEE. V shed 4 bases and J 8 bases; nucleotides not matched to a gene: 15. CDR3 protein: CASSGRAGLAGSFDEQFF. CDR3 DNA: TGTGCCAGCAGCGGAAGAGCGGGACTAGCGGGGTCTTTTGATGAGCAGTTCTTC.

This clone was recorded at least ten times. This chain joins TRBV7-9 and TRBJ2-5; weak D call: TRBD2 (5 bases). This CDR3 is 13 amino acids long. The germline V gene encodes CDR1 SEHNR and CDR2 FQNEAQ (reference sequence). V lost 4 bases, J lost 1 base, and 7 bases lay in between. The CDR3, as DNA: TGTGCCAGCAGCTCTAGCAGCCAAGAGACCCAGTACTTC. Protein sequence: CASSSSSQETQYF. The full variable domain, in which reference TRBV7-9 and TRBJ2-5 provide the parts outside the CDR3, is DTGVSQNPRHKITKRGQNVTFRCDPISEHNRLYWYRQTLGQGPEFLTYFQNEAQLEKSRLLSDRFSAERPKGSFSTLEIQRTEQGDSAMYLCASSSSSQETQYFGPGTRLLVL.

CDR3 DNA sequence: TGTGCCAGCAGTTCAATAGCGGGAGACGTCGATGAGCAGTTCTTC. Translating gives CASSSIAGDVDEQFF. V usage is TRBV28 and J usage is TRBJ2-1; 9 bases agree with TRBD2. Germline V gives CDR1 MDHEN, CDR2 SYDVKM. V shed 4 bases and J 8 bases; nucleotides not matched to a gene: 9. The CDR3 contains 15 residues.

The rearrangement uses TRBV3-1 (or the pseudogene TRBV3-2) and TRBJ2-5, with D perhaps matching TRBD1 (5 bases). V was clipped by 2 bases and J by 2 bases, with 6 bases between them. The CDR3 runs 13 residues. Germline-derived CDR1 and CDR2 are LGHDT and YNNKEL (reference sequence). DNA of the CDR3: TGTGCCAGCAGCCAATACAGGCAAGAGACCCAGTACTTC. Its protein product is CASSQYRQETQYF.

This chain joins TRBV4-2 and TRBJ1-2, with D possibly TRBD1 on 6 matching bases. Germline CDR1 and CDR2: LGHNA and YNFKEQ. Trimming removed 6 bases from V and 4 bases from J, with 12 bases in between. The CDR3 spans 13 residues. The DNA for the CDR3 is TGTGCCAGCAGAACAAGACAGGCCTATGGCTACACCTTC. Residues: CASRTRQAYGYTF.

The gene calls are TRBV6-1 and TRBJ1-5, with D perhaps TRBD1 (5 bases). Germline V CDR1 and CDR2: MNHNS, SASEGT. Trimming pared 3 bases from V and 0 bases from J, leaving 15 bases between. The CDR3 has 17 residues. The CDR3 DNA follows: TGTGCCAGCAGTGAGTCCGGGGGACCAAATAGCAATCAGCCCCAGCATTTT. Protein product: CASSESGGPNSNQPQHF.

This clone was seen once. The chain links TRBV4-2 to TRBJ1-4; a weak D match, TRBD1 (6 bases). The CDR3 covers 15 residues. Trimming stripped 1 base from V and 4 bases from J, with 10 bases between. Germline assignment: CDR1 LGHNA and CDR2 YNFKEQ. CDR3: CASSQGTAYNEKLFF. The CDR3 region has the DNA TGTGCCAGCAGCCAAGGGACAGCCTATAATGAAAAACTGTTTTTT.